Below, 30 T cell receptor beta chains from the same sample are listed, as sequenced in a study of PD-1 blockade in classical Hodgkin lymphoma. TCRdb keeps only in-frame clones here, not all; method: immunoSEQ multiplex PCR. The sample lists around 42,000 clones; approximately 70% were seen once. Relapses following autologous stem cell transplantation were seen in all patients, with brentuximab vedotin exposure varying. The sequences come from peripheral blood mononuclear cells (PBMCs), collected at baseline. These TCRs come from a human donor with classical Hodgkin lymphoma.

This clone occurred a few times. This sequence joins TRBV7-9 and TRBJ2-7; tentatively, D is TRBD1 (7 bases). The CDR3 contains 18 residues. V gave up 1 base and J gave up 0 bases, with 19 bases separating them. The germline CDR1 and CDR2 sequences are SEHNR and FQNEAQ (reference sequence). CDR3 sequence (DNA): TGTGCCAGCAGCTTAGAATACAAGGAGGGGGCACCCTCCTACGAGCAGTACTTC. This translates into CASSLEYKEGAPSYEQYF.

The chain recombines TRBV27 with TRBJ2-1; D is ambiguous. The CDR3 is 14 amino acids. V was shortened by 3 bases and J by 2 bases, with 8 bases between the two germline ends. Per the germline V gene, CDR1 is MNHEY and CDR2 is SMNVEV (reference sequence). The CDR3 here is CASSFGPTYNEQFF. The CDR3 DNA reads TGTGCCAGCAGTTTTGGTCCGACCTACAATGAGCAGTTCTTC.

By sample fraction, this clone is medium-sized. The rearrangement uses TRBV4-3 and TRBJ1-1; no firm D call. Germline V gene data show CDR1 as LGHNA and CDR2 as YSLEER. The length of the CDR3 is 14 residues. Trimming left V 0 bases short and J 1 base short, with 6 bases between. For the CDR3, the DNA is TGCGCCAGCAGCCAAGAATTCGAGAACACTGAAGCTTTCTTT. Its translation is CASSQEFENTEAFF.

The J gene is TRBJ2-3, the V gene TRBV5-6, with TRBD1 identical over 8 bases. The CDR3 loop spans 15 amino acids. V was clipped by 4 bases and J by 1 base; unmatched bases: 5. Germline-derived CDR1 and CDR2 are SGHDT and YYEEEE. CDR3 nucleotide sequence: TGTGCCAGCAGCCTACCGGGACAGGGCACAGATACGCAGTATTTT. This translates into CASSLPGQGTDTQYF.

The count of this clone is one. The chain uses TRBV2 and TRBJ1-2; D is unresolved. CDR3 length equals 10 residues. Trimming removed 6 bases from V and 8 bases from J, with 7 bases in between. Germline values: CDR1 SNHLY, CDR2 FYNNEI. CDR3 sequence (DNA): TGTGCCAGCAGGGGGAGGGGCTACACCTTC. This translates into CASRGRGYTF. The full variable domain, in which reference TRBV2 and TRBJ1-2 provide the parts outside the CDR3, is EPEVTQTPSHQVTQMGQEVILRCVPISNHLYFYWYRQILGQKVEFLVSFYNNEISEKSEIFDDQFSVERPDGSNFTLKIRSTKLEDSAMYFCASRGRGYTFGSGTRLTVV.

J is TRBJ2-7 and V is TRBV11-3; D assignment may be TRBD1 or TRBD2 (6 bases each). CDR1 and CDR2 (germline): SGHNT, YENEEA. The germline V and J ends were trimmed by 2 bases and 5 bases, with 10 bases remaining between them. The CDR3 consists of 13 residues. The CDR3 loop reads CASSLRGVDEQYF. The CDR3 nucleotides read TGTGCCAGCAGCTTAAGGGGGGTGGACGAGCAGTACTTC.

The chain is built from TRBV4-2 and TRBJ2-7, with D tentatively TRBD1 or TRBD2 (5 bases each). Germline V gene sequence: CDR1 LGHNA, CDR2 YNFKEQ. The CDR3 covers 16 residues. The V and J ends lost 3 bases and 4 bases respectively, with 19 bases between them. CDR3 sequence: CASSHDPGTGLYEQYF. The CDR3 DNA is TGTGCCAGCAGCCACGATCCCGGGACGGGGTTATACGAGCAGTACTTC.

The chain has TRBV7-2 and TRBJ1-2, with D tentatively TRBD1 (5 bases). Germline CDR1 is SGHTA and CDR2 is FQGNSA. V dropped 4 bases and J dropped 4 bases, with 10 bases sitting between them. The CDR3 extends over 13 amino acids. In nucleotides, the CDR3 is TGTGCCAGCAGCTCCGGGGGGGTCTATGGCTACACCTTC. Its protein product is CASSSGGVYGYTF.

The chain employs TRBV7-2 and TRBJ2-5; D not certain. Between the trimmed V and J ends, which lost 3 bases and 3 bases, there was a span of 2 bases. This CDR3 contains 11 residues. Looked up from germline, CDR1 is SGHTA and CDR2 is FQGNSA. CDR3: CASSFKETQYF. CDR3 nucleotide sequence: TGTGCCAGCAGCTTTAAAGAGACCCAGTACTTC.

The rearrangement links TRBV11-2 to TRBJ1-1; 7 nucleotides align to TRBD1. The trim removed 4 bases at V and 3 bases at J, leaving 8 bases unmatched. This CDR3 spans 15 amino acids. CDR1 is SGHAT and CDR2 is FQNNGV in the germline V gene. The chain's CDR3 is CASSWRQGGYTEAFF. In DNA, the CDR3 is TGTGCCAGCAGCTGGCGACAGGGCGGGTACACTGAAGCTTTCTTT.

The V gene is TRBV14, the J gene TRBJ2-3, with TRBD2 matching over 8 bases. The germline V gene has CDR1 SGHDN and CDR2 FVKESK. The CDR3 runs 16 residues. The V gene end was trimmed by 6 bases and the J gene end by 4 bases; junction bases not matched to a gene: 12. The CDR3 loop reads CASRPFSGAPSDTQYF. As DNA, the CDR3 is TGTGCCAGCAGGCCCTTTAGCGGGGCCCCCTCAGATACGCAGTATTTT.

The CDR3 protein is CASSPDRDRAYEQYF. The CDR3 DNA reads as TGTGCCAGTAGTCCCGACCGGGACAGGGCGTACGAGCAGTACTTC. V is TRBV19 and J is TRBJ2-7, with 9 bases matching TRBD1. This CDR3 has 15 residues. Germline V CDR1 and CDR2: LNHDA, SQIVND (reference sequence). The junction had 9 bases not matched to a gene; V was cut back by 5 bases and J by 4 bases.

The CDR3 DNA is TGTGCCAGCAGCGGCGCGGGAGATACGCAGTATTTT. Its translation is CASSGAGDTQYF. This chain joins TRBV9 and TRBJ2-3; tentatively, D is TRBD2 (5 bases). V lost 3 bases, J lost 5 bases, and 7 bases lay in between. Germline CDR1 SGDLS, CDR2 YYNGEE. This CDR3 spans 12 amino acids.

The V gene is TRBV4-2, the J gene TRBJ1-1; the D gene is possibly TRBD1 (6 bases). This CDR3 contains 14 residues. Germline V lookup: CDR1 LGHNA, CDR2 YNFKEQ. Between the trimmed V and J ends, which lost 5 bases and 0 bases, there was a span of 10 bases. The CDR3 here is CASSGTLMNTEAFF. Here the CDR3 DNA reads TGTGCCAGCAGCGGGACACTCATGAACACTGAAGCTTTCTTT.

In its sample, this clone was seen once. The chain uses TRBV11-2 and TRBJ1-1, with D hard to call. This CDR3 comprises 14 residues. Germline loops: CDR1 SGHAT, CDR2 FQNNGV. V dropped 7 bases and J dropped 6 bases, with 18 bases sitting between them. The CDR3 DNA reads as TGTGCCAGCACCCAGGAAAGTGCGGTAGCTGAAGCTTTCTTT. This codes for CASTQESAVAEAFF.

CDR3 sequence reads: CAIRGFGRNYEQYF. The CDR3 DNA reads as TGTGCCATCAGGGGCTTTGGACGGAACTACGAGCAGTACTTC. This rearrangement joins TRBV10-3 to TRBJ2-7; D is unresolved. Germline V gene data show CDR1 as ENHRY and CDR2 as SYGVKD. Trimming pared 6 bases from V and 3 bases from J, leaving 15 bases between. The CDR3 length is 14 residues.

The CDR3 nucleotides are TGTGCCAGTAGTCCGCGGACAGGGTCCTACGAGCAGTACTTC. Encoded protein: CASSPRTGSYEQYF. The chain is built from TRBV19 and TRBJ2-7; TRBD1 matches 8 bases. The CDR3 totals 14 residues. V was clipped by 5 bases and J by 1 base; unmatched bases: 4. CDR1 LNHDA and CDR2 SQIVND come from the germline V gene (reference sequence).

The J gene is TRBJ2-2, the V gene TRBV28, with D maybe TRBD2 (5 bases). CDR1 and CDR2 (germline): MDHEN, SYDVKM. Trimming pared 6 bases from V and 0 bases from J, leaving 26 bases between. This CDR3 comprises 20 residues. The CDR3 loop reads CASRASRGSRPVANTGELFF. The DNA for the CDR3 is TGTGCCAGCAGGGCCTCCCGGGGTTCGCGTCCAGTCGCGAACACCGGGGAGCTGTTTTTT.

J is TRBJ2-3 and V is TRBV5-1, with a possible D match to TRBD1 (6 bases). The CDR3 totals 14 residues. Trimming left V 6 bases short and J 2 bases short, with 13 bases between. Germline V lookup: CDR1 SGHRS, CDR2 YFSETQ. The CDR3 spells CASMAGASTDTQYF. CDR3 sequence (DNA): TGCGCCAGCATGGCAGGGGCGTCCACAGATACGCAGTATTTT.

The genes are TRBV9 and TRBJ2-1; 11 positions match TRBD2. V dropped 4 bases and J dropped 7; count of bases not matched to a gene: 4. Germline V gene data show CDR1 as SGDLS and CDR2 as YYNGEE. The CDR3 totals 14 residues. The CDR3 loop reads CASSLLAGANEQFF. The CDR3 region has the DNA TGTGCCAGCAGCTTACTAGCGGGAGCAAATGAGCAGTTCTTC.

The V and J genes are TRBV2 and TRBJ2-1; possible D gene TRBD2, 6 bases. The V end was cut by 7 bases, the J end by 7 bases, with 17 bases between. The CDR3 loop spans 14 amino acids. CDR1 is SNHLY, CDR2 FYNNEI, per germline. The CDR3 DNA follows: TGTGCCAGCACGGGACCTAGGGCGGGGAATGAGCAGTTCTTC. Its translation: CASTGPRAGNEQFF.

This clone was detected a few times. The genes are TRBV29-1 and TRBJ2-5; the match to TRBD2 covers 12 bases. Germline assignment: CDR1 SQVTM and CDR2 ANQGSEA. V lost 7 bases to trimming and J lost 5 bases; unmatched junction nucleotides: 11. The CDR3 sequence is 15 residues long. CDR3 region: CSGRGLAGLWETQYF. Written as DNA, the CDR3 is TGCAGCGGTCGGGGACTAGCGGGCCTATGGGAGACCCAGTACTTC.

The V gene is TRBV27, the J gene TRBJ2-7; TRBD2 might be the D (6 bases). The germline V gene encodes CDR1 MNHEY and CDR2 SMNVEV (reference sequence). The CDR3 has 13 residues. V gave up 4 bases and J gave up 5 bases, with 12 bases separating them. As DNA, the CDR3 is TGTGCCAGCAGTTACGGGGGAAGAAACGAGCAGTACTTC. This codes for CASSYGGRNEQYF.

This clone was detected a few times. V usage is TRBV6-5 and J usage is TRBJ2-7; no definite D call. Germline V gives CDR1 MNHEY, CDR2 SVGAGI. V lost 7 bases, J lost 0 bases, and 10 bases lay in between. CDR3 length: 13 amino acids. The CDR3 region has the DNA TGTGCCAGCATGGCCCGTAGCTCCTACGAGCAGTACTTC. It specifies CASMARSSYEQYF.

This clone was seen only a few times. J is TRBJ1-3 and V is TRBV7-2; no definite D call. Germline V gives CDR1 SGHTA, CDR2 FQGNSA. V lost 5 bases, J lost 2 bases, and 7 bases lay in between. The CDR3 is 13 residues long. CDR3 coding DNA: TGTGCCAGCAGCCCAGTTGCTGGAAACACCATATATTTT. Translated, it gives CASSPVAGNTIYF.

This sequence joins TRBV28 and TRBJ1-5; perhaps TRBD1 as D (6 bases). This CDR3 has 15 amino acids. V was clipped by 7 bases and J by 1 base, with 14 bases between them. CDR1 and CDR2 (germline): MDHEN, SYDVKM. CDR3 loop: CASNPGDRSNQPQHF. The CDR3 coding sequence is TGTGCCAGCAACCCAGGGGATAGGAGCAATCAGCCCCAGCATTTT.

The sample holds many counts of this clone. The junction differs from germline at one of its ends, possibly a read error. CDR3 DNA sequence: TGTGCCACCAGCCGGGACAGATCAACCGGGGAGCTGTTTTTT. Its translation is CATSRDRSTGELFF. V usage is TRBV7-7 and J usage is TRBJ2-2; 7 positions match TRBD1. In germline, CDR1 is SSHAT, CDR2 FNYEAQ (reference sequence). CDR3 length equals 14 residues. Full variable domain (rest looked up from reference TRBV7-7 and TRBJ2-2): GAGVSQSPRYKVTKRGQDVTLRCDPISSHATLYWYQQALGQGPEFLTYFNYEAQPDKSGLPSDRFSAERPEGSISTLTIQRTEQRDSAMYRCATSRDRSTGELFFGEGSRLTVL.

The V call is TRBV6-6, the J call TRBJ2-7; D not certain. The V gene's germline CDR1 is MNHNY and CDR2 SVGAGI (reference sequence). Trimming took off 0 bases at V and 5 bases at J, with 8 bases between the two ends. CDR3 length equals 13 residues. The CDR3 DNA reads as TGTGCCAGCAGTTACTCGTACGTGAACGAGCAGTACTTC. It specifies CASSYSYVNEQYF.

The chain employs TRBV7-2 and TRBJ2-2; 7 bases are shared with TRBD1. CDR3 size: 17 residues. V trimming: 3 bases; J trimming: 4 bases; junction bases outside the gene matches: 11. CDR1 and CDR2 from the germline V gene are SGHTA and FQGNSA. For the CDR3, the DNA is TGTGCCAGCAGCTTTTACCCCGGGACAGTTCTCACCGGGGAGCTGTTTTTT. Its protein is CASSFYPGTVLTGELFF.

The CDR3 here is CSAQGDLYEQYF. The CDR3 DNA is TGCAGCGCACAGGGGGACTTATATGAGCAGTACTTC. V usage is TRBV29-1 and J usage is TRBJ2-7; 8 bases align to TRBD1. The J segment lost 7 bases and the V segment lost 7 bases, leaving 9 bases of the junction unmatched. This CDR3 is 12 amino acids long. The germline gives CDR1 SQVTM, CDR2 ANQGSEA.